The 23 T cell receptor beta chains below come from one sample, sequenced in a study of blood T cell repertoires in COVID-19 (dated by TCRdb to the early 2020s). Library construction relied on the immunoSEQ multiplex PCR assay. TCRdb retrieved this table from immuneACCESS and kept in-frame rearrangements only. Not all clones are present; in checked studies, unresolved V genes account for under half, and no reason is known for the remainder. The sample table holds approximately 220,000 clones, of which roughly 84% were seen once. The top ten hold 5.5% to 7.5% of the sample. Sequencing was done on a sample of PBMCs or T cells enriched from blood (not recorded which). Every receptor here comes from a woman in her forties who had recovered from COVID-19.

V is TRBV19 and J is TRBJ1-6; D may be TRBD1 (5 bases). This CDR3 has 15 residues. Looked up from germline, CDR1 is LNHDA and CDR2 is SQIVND (reference sequence). The V gene lost 2 bases and the J gene lost 7 bases, with 12 bases spanning the gap. The CDR3 reads CASSIIGQGNSPLHF. For the CDR3, the DNA is TGTGCCAGTAGTATAATCGGCCAGGGAAATTCACCCCTCCACTTT.

The V and J genes are TRBV18 and TRBJ1-3; D is undetermined. This CDR3 has 14 amino acids. The germline gives CDR1 KGHSH, CDR2 LQKENI. V lost 4 bases and J 0 bases, leaving 7 bases between the germline ends. This CDR3 reads CASSRQNSGNTIYF. CDR3 bases: TGTGCCAGCTCACGGCAAAACTCTGGAAACACCATATATTTT.

The gene calls are TRBV3-1 (or the pseudogene TRBV3-2) and TRBJ2-3, with 9 bases lining up with TRBD2. V was pared by 4 bases and J by 0 bases, with 2 bases of the junction left unmatched. Germline assignment: CDR1 LGHDT and CDR2 YNNKEL (reference sequence). The CDR3 contains 15 residues. CDR3 DNA: TGTGCCAGCAGCCCCACTAGCGGGAGCACAGATACGCAGTATTTT. It encodes CASSPTSGSTDTQYF.

The rearrangement links TRBV7-2 to TRBJ2-3; D is perhaps TRBD2 (6 bases). Trimming shortened V by 7 bases and J by 3 bases, and 14 bases separated the two germline ends. This CDR3 is built from 14 residues. CDR1 is SGHTA, CDR2 FQGNSA, per germline. The CDR3 protein is CASTWDLRTDTQYF. CDR3 in DNA: TGTGCCAGCACCTGGGACTTACGAACAGATACGCAGTATTTT.

This clone was counted only a few times. The chain employs TRBV5-6 and TRBJ1-3; 7 positions match TRBD1. V lost 2 bases to trimming and J lost 5 bases; unmatched junction nucleotides: 7. The CDR3 is made up of 15 amino acids. Germline V gene lookup returns CDR1 SGHDT and CDR2 YYEEEE. CDR3 bases: TGTGCCAGCAGCTTTGGAGGGGGCGCAAGAAACACCATATATTTT. It is translated as CASSFGGGARNTIYF.

Written as DNA, the CDR3 is TGTGCCAGCAGACTAGCGGGTATCCAAGAGACCCAGTACTTC. This codes for CASRLAGIQETQYF. This chain uses TRBV7-9 with TRBJ2-5; 9 nucleotides line up with TRBD2. The junction had 3 bases not matched to a gene; V was cut back by 6 bases and J by 1 base. This CDR3 is built from 14 residues. Per germline, CDR1 SEHNR and CDR2 FQNEAQ (reference sequence). Full variable domain (rest looked up from reference TRBV7-9 and TRBJ2-5): DTGVSQNPRHKITKRGQNVTFRCDPISEHNRLYWYRQTLGQGPEFLTYFQNEAQLEKSRLLSDRFSAERPKGSFSTLEIQRTEQGDSAMYLCASRLAGIQETQYFGPGTRLLVL.

The chain has TRBV20-1 and TRBJ2-5; tentative D call: TRBD1 (6 bases). The germline V gene encodes CDR1 DFQATT and CDR2 SNEGSKA (reference sequence). The CDR3 extends over 14 amino acids. Trimming took 3 bases from V and 1 from J, leaving 12 bases between them. Here the CDR3 DNA reads TGCAGTGCTAGTCCTGGGACACTCCAAGAGACCCAGTACTTC. Protein: CSASPGTLQETQYF.

The count of this clone is one. This chain links TRBV4-1 with TRBJ2-3; 7 bases are a match to TRBD2. Germline V lookup: CDR1 MGHRA, CDR2 YSYEKL. This CDR3 is built from 17 residues. Germline trimming cut 3 bases from V and 2 bases from J; bases unmatched to any gene: 11. The CDR3 DNA reads TGCGCCAGCAGCCAGCTATCAACGGGACTAAACACAGATACGCAGTATTTT. Residues: CASSQLSTGLNTDTQYF.

The rearrangement links TRBV19 to TRBJ2-1; 13 positions match TRBD2. CDR1 is LNHDA and CDR2 is SQIVND in the germline V gene (reference sequence). The CDR3 spans 15 residues. V gave up 3 bases and J gave up 7 bases; unmatched junction bases: 3. The CDR3 region has the DNA TGTGCCAGTAGTATGGGGGGACTAGCGGGAAATGAGCAGTTCTTC. Translation: CASSMGGLAGNEQFF. Combining the CDR3 with reference TRBV19 and TRBJ2-1 gives the whole variable domain DGGITQSPKYLFRKEGQNVTLSCEQNLNHDAMYWYRQDPGQGLRLIYYSQIVNDFQKGDIAEGYSVSREKKESFPLTVTSAQKNPTAFYLCASSMGGLAGNEQFFGPGTRLTVL.

The CDR3 loop is CASSKVSAYSNQPQHF. The CDR3 coding sequence is TGTGCCAGCAGCAAAGTTAGTGCTTATAGCAATCAGCCCCAGCATTTT. The chain recombines TRBV21-1 with TRBJ1-5. TRBV21-1 has pseudogene status. CDR3 size: 16 residues.

This sequence joins TRBV2 and TRBJ1-5; D perhaps matches TRBD1 (6 bases). Germline assignment: CDR1 SNHLY and CDR2 FYNNEI. Deletions cut 6 bases from V and 6 bases from J, with 15 bases between. This CDR3 contains 14 residues. In nucleotides, the CDR3 is TGTGCCAGCAGGGACAACAGGGCGAGTCAGCCCCAGCATTTT. Protein: CASRDNRASQPQHF.

The chain is built from TRBV15 and TRBJ2-2, with D possibly being TRBD1 (5 bases). Between the trimmed V and J ends, which lost 0 bases and 6 bases, there was a span of 11 bases. CDR3 length equals 15 residues. Germline V gene sequence: CDR1 LNHNV, CDR2 YYDKDF (reference sequence). The CDR3 region has the DNA TGTGCCACCAGCAGAGATCTACAGGCCCCCGGGGAGCTGTTTTTT. Amino acids: CATSRDLQAPGELFF. Complete variable domain (other parts from reference TRBV15 and TRBJ2-2): DAMVIQNPRYQVTQFGKPVTLSCSQTLNHNVMYWYQQKSSQAPKLLFHYYDKDFNNEADTPDNFQSRRPNTSFCFLDIRSPGLGDTAMYLCATSRDLQAPGELFFGEGSRLTVL.

The chain has TRBV11-2 and TRBJ1-2; no reliable D call. CDR1 and CDR2 from the germline V gene are SGHAT and FQNNGV. Trimming removed 1 base from V and 13 bases from J, with 13 bases in between. CDR3 length: 12 residues. In nucleotides, the CDR3 is TGTGCCAGCAGCTTAGCAGGTTCGGCTGCCACCTTC. This encodes CASSLAGSAATF.

The chain combines TRBV9 with TRBJ2-5; 8 bases fit TRBD2. Germline V gene data show CDR1 as SGDLS and CDR2 as YYNGEE. The CDR3 sequence is 16 residues long. J gave up 4 bases and V 4 bases, and 12 bases lay outside the gene matches. The CDR3 loop reads CASSLPGGAGGETQYF. CDR3 DNA: TGTGCCAGCAGCTTACCCGGAGGGGCGGGAGGAGAGACCCAGTACTTC. Full variable domain (outside the CDR3, taken from reference TRBV9 and TRBJ2-5): DSGVTQTPKHLITATGQRVTLRCSPRSGDLSVYWYQQSLDQGLQFLIQYYNGEERAKGNILERFSAQQFPDLHSELNLSSLELGDSALYFCASSLPGGAGGETQYFGPGTRLLVL.

This clone was detected only once. This chain connects TRBV14 to TRBJ2-5; D call uncertain. CDR1 is SGHDN and CDR2 is FVKESK in the germline V gene. The CDR3 consists of 14 residues. V lost 0 bases and J 1 base, leaving 6 bases between the germline ends. The chain's CDR3 is CASSQDYSQETQYF. The CDR3 nucleotides are TGTGCCAGCAGCCAAGATTACAGCCAAGAGACCCAGTACTTC.

V gene TRBV7-2 combines with J gene TRBJ1-3; D may be TRBD1 (5 bases). Trimming removed 3 bases from V and 2 bases from J, with 8 bases in between. In germline, CDR1 is SGHTA, CDR2 FQGNSA. There are 14 residues in the CDR3. The CDR3 DNA sequence: TGTGCCAGCAGCTTTTTGGGGCCTGGAAACACCATATATTTT. This translates into CASSFLGPGNTIYF.

This clone was recorded only once. The chain links TRBV27 to TRBJ1-6; TRBD1 is a possible D gene (5 bases). V shed 7 bases and J shed 12 bases, with 16 bases lying between them. The germline CDR1 and CDR2 sequences are MNHEY and SMNVEV (reference sequence). This CDR3 comprises 13 residues. The CDR3, as DNA: TGTGCCAGCACCTCCAGACAGCTTGGACCCCTCCACTTT. Translated: CASTSRQLGPLHF.

The chain employs TRBV19 and TRBJ1-5, with D possibly matching TRBD1 (6 bases). The CDR3 covers 16 residues. V lost 5 bases, J lost 7 bases, and 21 bases lay in between. Germline values: CDR1 LNHDA, CDR2 SQIVND (reference sequence). The CDR3 nucleotides are TGTGCCAGTAGTCTTGGGGGGGAGACAGGAGTACAGCCCCAGCATTTT. It is translated as CASSLGGETGVQPQHF.

In regard to this clone: This same CDR3 is encoded by further DNA sequences in the sample. The genes are TRBV19 and TRBJ1-6; D remains unclear. In germline, CDR1 is LNHDA, CDR2 SQIVND (reference sequence). V was clipped by 7 bases and J by 7 bases, with 11 bases between them. This CDR3 comprises 13 residues. This chain's CDR3 is CASTPRGNSPLHF. The DNA of the CDR3 is TGTGCCAGTACCCCACGAGGAAATTCACCCCTCCACTTT.

The chain carries TRBV7-9 and TRBJ1-1; D gene ambiguous. Trimming removed 2 bases at V and 4 bases at J, with 8 bases between. This CDR3 is 13 amino acids long. Germline-derived CDR1 and CDR2 are SEHNR and FQNEAQ (reference sequence). Here the CDR3 reads CASSLHELTEAFF. DNA for the CDR3: TGTGCCAGCAGCTTACACGAGCTCACTGAAGCTTTCTTT.

The chain joins TRBV3-1 (or the pseudogene TRBV3-2) to TRBJ1-1, with 8 bases aligning to TRBD1. V dropped 0 bases and J dropped 4; count of bases not matched to a gene: 16. Germline CDR1 reads LGHDT; CDR2 reads YNNKEL (reference sequence). This CDR3 has 19 residues. CDR3 DNA: TGTGCCAGCAGCCAAGATCTAGGACAGGGAGGTAGCGTTCCCACTGAAGCTTTCTTT. This gives the protein CASSQDLGQGGSVPTEAFF.

The V gene is TRBV29-1, the J gene TRBJ2-5, with 9 bases aligning to TRBD2. The germline V gene encodes CDR1 SQVTM and CDR2 ANQGSEA. J gave up 1 base and V 3 bases, and 9 bases lay outside the gene matches. The CDR3 covers 16 residues. The CDR3 loop reads CSVEKGTSRRQETQYF. In nucleotides, the CDR3 is TGCAGCGTTGAGAAAGGGACTAGCCGCCGCCAAGAGACCCAGTACTTC. The variable domain in full, with the rest retrieved from reference TRBV29-1 and TRBJ2-5, is SAVISQKPSRDICQRGTSLTIQCQVDSQVTMMFWYRQQPGQSLTLIATANQGSEATYESGFVIDKFPISRPNLTFSTLTVSNMSPEDSSIYLCSVEKGTSRRQETQYFGPGTRLLVL.

V gene TRBV6-5 combines with J gene TRBJ2-7, with D perhaps matching TRBD2 (5 bases). In germline, CDR1 is MNHEY, CDR2 SVGAGI. Trimming pared 8 bases from V and 0 bases from J, leaving 11 bases between. This CDR3 is built from 13 residues. CDR3 in DNA: TGTGCCAGCCGGACTCTTTCCTCCTACGAGCAGTACTTC. Its protein product is CASRTLSSYEQYF.